A selection of T cell receptor beta chains follows, all from one sample in a study of blood T cells in healthy people across ages. Via MiXCR, TCRdb re-called the 5' RACE reads, giving one row per CDR3 protein. In the table there are around 850,000 distinct CDR3 sequences, about 37% of which are singletons. The material sequenced was blood. These receptors all come from a man aged 18 to 35 in good health. Both conserved end residues are part of each CDR3. Each record gives: CDR3 protein, CDR3 DNA, J gene, clone size, D gene, V gene. The D gene is left open where the match is weak. The size entry is marked missing in some rows and otherwise reads once, few, many or a size class.

CDR3 protein: CASSYQLLAGGLFSTDTQYF
CDR3 DNA: TGTGCCAGCAGTTACCAACTCCTAGCGGGGGGCCTCTTTAGCACAGATACGCAGTATTTT
J gene: TRBJ2-3
clone size: many
D gene: TRBD2
V gene: TRBV6-5

CDR3 protein: CASNRGAPNTEAFF
CDR3 DNA: TGTGCCAGCAACAGAGGGGCCCCGAACACTGAAGCTTTCTTT
J gene: TRBJ1-1
clone size: -
D gene: -
V gene: TRBV6-2/TRBV6-3

CDR3 protein: CATSRTFLDTQYF
CDR3 DNA: TGTGCCACCAGCAGAACCTTCCTAGATACGCAGTATTTT
J gene: TRBJ2-3
clone size: -
D gene: -
V gene: TRBV15

CDR3 protein: CASTPNVGDTQYF
CDR3 DNA: TGTGCCAGCACCCCAAATGTAGGAGATACGCAGTATTTT
J gene: TRBJ2-3
clone size: once
D gene: -
V gene: TRBV12-3/TRBV12-4

CDR3 protein: CASGLVLRGSGELFF
CDR3 DNA: TGTGCTAGTGGTTTGGTCCTTAGGGGCTCCGGGGAGCTGTTTTTT
J gene: TRBJ2-2
clone size: -
D gene: -
V gene: TRBV12-5

CDR3 protein: CSARQRGGADTQYF
CDR3 DNA: TGCAGTGCTAGACAGCGGGGGGGCGCAGATACGCAGTATTTT
J gene: TRBJ2-3
clone size: few
D gene: TRBD2
V gene: TRBV20-1

CDR3 protein: CASSPSGNQNTEAFF
CDR3 DNA: TGTGCCAGCAGCCCCTCGGGGAACCAGAACACTGAAGCTTTCTTT
J gene: TRBJ1-1
clone size: -
D gene: -
V gene: TRBV7-2

CDR3 protein: CVISDHSTGELFF
CDR3 DNA: TGTGTCATCAGTGATCATTCCACCGGGGAGCTGTTTTTT
J gene: TRBJ2-2
clone size: -
D gene: -
V gene: TRBV10-3

CDR3 protein: CASSHPGKRDSPLHF
CDR3 DNA: TGTGCCAGCAGCCACCCGGGAAAGAGGGATTCACCCCTCCACTTT
J gene: TRBJ1-6
clone size: -
D gene: -
V gene: TRBV9

CDR3 protein: CARLTGEYGEQFF
CDR3 DNA: TGTGCCCGCTTGACAGGGGAGTATGGTGAGCAGTTCTTC
J gene: TRBJ2-1
clone size: -
D gene: TRBD1
V gene: TRBV28

CDR3 protein: CSARIGGMNTEAFF
CDR3 DNA: TGCAGTGCTAGAATCGGAGGGATGAACACTGAAGCTTTCTTT
J gene: TRBJ1-1
clone size: few
D gene: -
V gene: TRBV20-1

CDR3 protein: CASSLGSRGTQYF
CDR3 DNA: TGTGCCAGCAGTTTAGGTAGCCGGGGGACCCAGTACTTC
J gene: TRBJ2-5
clone size: many
D gene: -
V gene: TRBV12-3/TRBV12-4

CDR3 protein: CSAALLAGLTDTQYF
CDR3 DNA: TGCAGTGCTGCCCTTTTAGCGGGGCTCACAGATACGCAGTATTTT
J gene: TRBJ2-3
clone size: few
D gene: TRBD2
V gene: TRBV20-1

CDR3 protein: CASSQGGRGIEYEQYF
CDR3 DNA: TGCGCCAGCAGCCAAGGCGGTCGGGGAATTGAGTACGAGCAGTACTTC
J gene: TRBJ2-7
clone size: -
D gene: -
V gene: TRBV4-1

CDR3 protein: CSVPSTDTQYF
CDR3 DNA: TGCAGCGTGCCGAGCACAGATACGCAGTATTTT
J gene: TRBJ2-3
clone size: many
D gene: -
V gene: TRBV29-1

CDR3 protein: CASSPELASSYIEQFF
CDR3 DNA: TGTGCCAGCAGCCCGGAACTAGCGAGCTCCTACATTGAGCAGTTCTTC
J gene: TRBJ2-1
clone size: -
D gene: TRBD2
V gene: TRBV7-3

CDR3 protein: CASSEATPYPLYGYTF
CDR3 DNA: TGTGCCAGCAGTGAAGCGACACCTTATCCCCTCTATGGCTACACCTTC
J gene: TRBJ1-2
clone size: -
D gene: -
V gene: TRBV6-1

CDR3 protein: CASSIGEKLFF
CDR3 DNA: TGTGCCAGTAGTATCGGTGAAAAACTGTTTTTT
J gene: TRBJ1-4
clone size: few
D gene: -
V gene: TRBV19

CDR3 protein: CASSRGQGADYGYTF
CDR3 DNA: TGTGCCAGCAGCCGGGGACAGGGGGCGGACTATGGCTACACCTTC
J gene: TRBJ1-2
clone size: few
D gene: TRBD1
V gene: TRBV7-2

CDR3 protein: CNARGPDQPQHF
CDR3 DNA: TGCAATGCTAGGGGCCCCGATCAGCCCCAGCATTTT
J gene: TRBJ1-5
clone size: -
D gene: -
V gene: TRBV20-1

CDR3 protein: CASSSGQAQHQPQHF
CDR3 DNA: TGTGCCAGCAGCTCCGGACAGGCGCAACATCAGCCCCAGCATTTT
J gene: TRBJ1-5
clone size: -
D gene: TRBD1
V gene: TRBV7-8

CDR3 protein: CASSLLDSPSSGNTIYF
CDR3 DNA: TGTGCCAGCAGTTTACTAGACAGCCCAAGCTCTGGAAACACCATATATTTT
J gene: TRBJ1-3
clone size: once
D gene: -
V gene: TRBV12-3/TRBV12-4

CDR3 protein: CASSPYLWGPYTF
CDR3 DNA: TGTGCCAGCAGCCCTTACTTATGGGGTCCCTACACCTTC
J gene: TRBJ1-2
clone size: few
D gene: -
V gene: TRBV7-2

CDR3 protein: CAWRAGQGVFQPQHF
CDR3 DNA: TGTGCCTGGAGGGCCGGACAGGGTGTTTTTCAGCCCCAGCATTTT
J gene: TRBJ1-5
clone size: -
D gene: TRBD1
V gene: TRBV30

CDR3 protein: CSTRADPSLGEAFF
CDR3 DNA: TGCAGCACCCGGGCAGACCCTTCCTTGGGTGAAGCTTTCTTT
J gene: TRBJ1-1
clone size: few
D gene: -
V gene: TRBV29-1

CDR3 protein: CSVEDGTSRGVGQETQYF
CDR3 DNA: TGCAGCGTTGAAGACGGGACTAGCCGAGGAGTTGGCCAAGAGACCCAGTACTTC
J gene: TRBJ2-5
clone size: -
D gene: TRBD2
V gene: TRBV29-1

CDR3 protein: CANSRRGTSQETQYF
CDR3 DNA: TGCGCCAACAGCCGGCGTGGGACTTCCCAAGAGACCCAGTACTTC
J gene: TRBJ2-5
clone size: -
D gene: -
V gene: TRBV5-1

CDR3 protein: CASSEPGTRYGYTF
CDR3 DNA: TGCGCCAGCAGCGAACCCGGGACACGCTATGGCTACACCTTC
J gene: TRBJ1-2
clone size: few
D gene: -
V gene: TRBV5-1

CDR3 protein: CASSMCPRQYF
CDR3 DNA: TGTGCCAGCAGCATGTGTCCCCGGCAGTACTTC
J gene: TRBJ2-5
clone size: many
D gene: -
V gene: TRBV21-1

CDR3 protein: CSAVSYEQYF
CDR3 DNA: TGCAGTGCCGTAAGCTACGAGCAGTACTTC
J gene: TRBJ2-7
clone size: -
D gene: -
V gene: TRBV20-1

CDR3 protein: CSARDKRKENTEAFF
CDR3 DNA: TGCAGTGCTAGAGATAAACGGAAAGAGAACACTGAAGCTTTCTTT
J gene: TRBJ1-1
clone size: -
D gene: -
V gene: TRBV20-1

CDR3 protein: CASRASLYTEAFF
CDR3 DNA: TGTGCCAGCAGGGCAAGCCTGTACACTGAAGCTTTCTTT
J gene: TRBJ1-1
clone size: -
D gene: -
V gene: TRBV6-6

CDR3 protein: CASTLRGSSHNEQFF
CDR3 DNA: TGTGCCAGCACTCTAAGGGGGTCATCTCACAATGAGCAGTTCTTC
J gene: TRBJ2-1
clone size: few
D gene: -
V gene: TRBV6-2/TRBV6-3

CDR3 protein: CASSLTTGGYGYTF
CDR3 DNA: TGTGCCAGCAGTCTGACGACAGGGGGGTATGGCTACACCTTC
J gene: TRBJ1-2
clone size: many
D gene: TRBD1
V gene: TRBV27

CDR3 protein: CASRPRVQVSYTF
CDR3 DNA: TGTGCCAGCAGACCTAGGGTCCAAGTTAGCTACACCTTC
J gene: TRBJ1-2
clone size: few
D gene: -
V gene: TRBV7-2

CDR3 protein: CASTPTSGFQETQYF
CDR3 DNA: TGTGCCAGCACCCCGACTAGCGGGTTCCAAGAGACCCAGTACTTC
J gene: TRBJ2-5
clone size: few
D gene: TRBD2
V gene: TRBV28

CDR3 protein: CATAQQDTVETQYF
CDR3 DNA: TGTGCCACGGCTCAACAGGATACCGTGGAGACCCAGTACTTC
J gene: TRBJ2-5
clone size: -
D gene: -
V gene: TRBV10-3

CDR3 protein: CAISRGVGAFF
CDR3 DNA: TGTGCCATCAGTAGGGGCGTTGGAGCTTTCTTT
J gene: TRBJ1-1
clone size: -
D gene: -
V gene: TRBV10-3

CDR3 protein: CASSLAGGFNQPQHF
CDR3 DNA: TGTGCCAGCAGCTTGGCAGGGGGTTTCAATCAGCCCCAGCATTTT
J gene: TRBJ1-5
clone size: few
D gene: TRBD1
V gene: TRBV7-9

CDR3 protein: CASSQHQGGEQYF
CDR3 DNA: TGTGCCAGCAGCCAACACCAAGGGGGGGAGCAGTACTTC
J gene: TRBJ2-5
clone size: -
D gene: -
V gene: TRBV4-2

CDR3 protein: CASSYSGYRGTEAFF
CDR3 DNA: TGTGCCAGCAGTTACTCTGGTTACAGGGGAACTGAAGCTTTCTTT
J gene: TRBJ1-1
clone size: -
D gene: TRBD1
V gene: TRBV6-5

CDR3 protein: CAWEDNEETQYF
CDR3 DNA: TGTGCCTGGGAGGACAACGAAGAGACCCAGTACTTC
J gene: TRBJ2-5
clone size: few
D gene: -
V gene: TRBV30

CDR3 protein: CSARDGTEPWYNSPLHF
CDR3 DNA: TGCAGTGCTAGAGACGGGACAGAGCCTTGGTATAATTCACCCCTCCACTTT
J gene: TRBJ1-6
clone size: -
D gene: TRBD1
V gene: TRBV20-1

CDR3 protein: CASSFLRQEGQYF
CDR3 DNA: TGTGCCAGCAGTTTTCTCAGACAGGAAGGGCAGTACTTC
J gene: TRBJ2-7
clone size: few
D gene: -
V gene: TRBV6-5

CDR3 protein: CASSWGGGRPEAFF
CDR3 DNA: TGCGCCAGCAGCTGGGGGGGGGGAAGACCTGAAGCTTTCTTT
J gene: TRBJ1-1
clone size: few
D gene: -
V gene: TRBV5-1

CDR3 protein: CSVEDTMNTEAFF
CDR3 DNA: TGCAGCGTTGAAGATACGATGAACACTGAAGCTTTCTTT
J gene: TRBJ1-1
clone size: -
D gene: -
V gene: TRBV29-1

CDR3 protein: CATSRSGQGPYAEAFF
CDR3 DNA: TGTGCCACCAGCAGATCCGGACAGGGGCCATACGCAGAAGCTTTCTTT
J gene: TRBJ1-1
clone size: few
D gene: TRBD1
V gene: TRBV15

CDR3 protein: CASSSWIDRGSPEAFF
CDR3 DNA: TGCGCCAGCAGCTCCTGGATAGACAGAGGGTCCCCTGAAGCTTTCTTT
J gene: TRBJ1-1
clone size: -
D gene: -
V gene: TRBV5-1

CDR3 protein: CASRQGVRGPLHF
CDR3 DNA: TGTGCCAGCAGACAGGGTGTGCGGGGACCCCTCCACTTT
J gene: TRBJ1-6
clone size: few
D gene: -
V gene: TRBV27

CDR3 protein: CASSWGGGNTEAFF
CDR3 DNA: TGTGCCAGCAGCTGGGGGGGGGGAAACACTGAAGCTTTCTTT
J gene: TRBJ1-1
clone size: -
D gene: -
V gene: TRBV7-2

CDR3 protein: CASSPINSGPYNEQYF
CDR3 DNA: TGCGCCAGCAGCCCAATAAATTCGGGGCCCTACAATGAGCAGTACTTC
J gene: TRBJ2-5
clone size: -
D gene: -
V gene: TRBV4-1

CDR3 protein: CASKGTGSDGYTF
CDR3 DNA: TGTGCCAGCAAGGGGACAGGGTCGGATGGCTACACCTTC
J gene: TRBJ1-2
clone size: -
D gene: TRBD1
V gene: TRBV6-5

CDR3 protein: CASSPGAGGYYNEQFF
CDR3 DNA: TGCGCCAGCAGCCCAGGAGCGGGGGGATACTACAATGAGCAGTTCTTC
J gene: TRBJ2-1
clone size: -
D gene: TRBD2
V gene: TRBV5-1

CDR3 protein: CSARDPDRAIYF
CDR3 DNA: TGCAGTGCTAGAGACCCGGACAGGGCCATATATTTT
J gene: TRBJ1-3
clone size: many
D gene: TRBD1
V gene: TRBV20-1

CDR3 protein: CSARDNLYEQYF
CDR3 DNA: TGCAGTGCTAGAGACAACCTCTACGAGCAGTACTTC
J gene: TRBJ2-7
clone size: -
D gene: -
V gene: TRBV20-1

CDR3 protein: CASSSLMTGNYEQYF
CDR3 DNA: TGTGCCAGCAGCTCCCTAATGACAGGGAACTACGAGCAGTACTTC
J gene: TRBJ2-7
clone size: -
D gene: TRBD1
V gene: TRBV5-6

CDR3 protein: CSARDWTGGNQPQHF
CDR3 DNA: TGCAGTGCTAGAGATTGGACAGGGGGCAATCAGCCCCAGCATTTT
J gene: TRBJ1-5
clone size: few
D gene: TRBD1
V gene: TRBV20-1

CDR3 protein: CASSYGTGGHAGYTF
CDR3 DNA: TGTGCCAGCAGCTACGGGACAGGGGGACATGCGGGCTACACCTTC
J gene: TRBJ1-2
clone size: few
D gene: TRBD1
V gene: TRBV7-9